This T cell receptor (beta chain) emerged from a study of shared clonotypes between healthy human individuals. The repertoire was sequenced with immunoSEQ multiplex PCR; TCRdb's copy has only in-frame clones and lacks some. The data hold roughly 1,000,000 clones, with 75% to 80% observed a single time. Germline CDR1 reads SNHLY; CDR2 reads FYNNEI. Trimming at V came to 7 bases and at J to 5 bases, leaving 17 bases not matched to a gene. The length of the CDR3 is 17 residues. As to this clone: Its specificity is unknown.

Points from the study as a whole: Naive CD4 clonotypes were shared across a few donors at about 5.3%.

The chain uses TRBV2 and TRBJ2-1; 7 bases line up with TRBD2. This receptor was taken from a man aged 18 to 29 in good health. Some clones in this sample may be carry-over from other donors' samples. The specimen was memory CD4+ T cells from PBMCs. Subset defined: CD45RA-negative fraction. The CDR3 DNA follows: TGTGCCAGCATTAGGGAGGGGCTAGCGGAAGTACACAATGAGCAGTTCTTC. Translation gives CASIREGLAEVHNEQFF.